Below are 2 T cell receptor beta chains sequenced from a single sample in a study of blood T cell repertoires in COVID-19. The data were produced by immunoSEQ multiplex PCR, yet TCRdb's version contains in-frame clones alone and is incomplete. This sample carries hundreds of thousands of clones, around four fifths of them seen once, and the ten largest clones take under 2%. Sequenced input: peripheral blood. All receptors derive from a woman older than 75 with acute or convalescent COVID-19.

The genes are TRBV6-2 or TRBV6-3 and TRBJ1-4, with TRBD1 as a possible D gene (6 bases). The V gene lost 5 bases and the J gene lost 5 bases, with 24 bases spanning the gap. Germline V gene lookup returns CDR1 MNHEY and CDR2 SVGEGT. There are 18 residues in the CDR3. The CDR3 DNA reads TGTGCCAGCAGTAAACCGGCCACTAACAGGGAAATCAATGAAAAACTGTTTTTT. Amino acid sequence: CASSKPATNREINEKLFF.

Only one count was recorded for this clone. The V call is TRBV30, the J call TRBJ1-2; TRBD1 matches 7 bases. The V gene's germline CDR1 is GTSNPN and CDR2 SVGIG (reference sequence). V was clipped by 0 bases and J by 5 bases; unmatched bases: 6. The CDR3 loop spans 14 amino acids. DNA for the CDR3: TGTGCCTGGAGTGTACCAGGGGGTGGGTATGGCTACACCTTC. This translates into CAWSVPGGGYGYTF. Variable domain in full (rest from reference TRBV30 and TRBJ1-2): SQTIHQWPATLVQPVGSPLSLECTVEGTSNPNLYWYRQAAGRGLQLLFYSVGIGQISSEVPQNLSASRPQDRQFILSSKKLLLSDSGFYLCAWSVPGGGYGYTFGSGTRLTVV.